Included here is one TCR beta chain sequence, with context. Its antigen is currently not known. This could be a read error, since a much larger clone is one nucleotide away. From cysteine to phenylalanine, the CDR3 is 13 amino acids long. Only the CDR3 DNA stays, 39 bases, in frame from base 1. Only healthy Caucasian donors were included. This sample is drawn from a study of identical twins (dated by TCRdb to between 2015 and 2016). Some background on the complete study: To test whether fetal clonotypes persist, this study deep-sequenced TCR alpha and beta repertoires from monozygotic twins, from unrelated adults of various ages, and from cord blood. To rule out contamination, replicate twin experiments were performed at different times with different library preparation protocols.

Overall study outcomes, separate from this receptor: Out-of-frame TCR alpha sequences shared between twins showed an excess of low generation-probability sequences compared with coincidental sharing between unrelated individuals. Because the same donors could not be followed over many years, conclusions were based on cross-sectional statistical analysis. Invariant T cells such as MAIT and iNKT could partly confound zero-insertion analyses, though diverse VJ usage argued against this for most clonotypes. In monozygotic twins, recombination models systematically underestimated out-of-frame TCR alpha sharing, but the models matched the sharing seen between unrelated individuals. A weaker excess of twin sharing was found in beta out-of-frame sequences because the signal-to-noise ratio was lowered by fewer shared sequences. Abundant cord blood beta clonotypes had fewer insertions, young adult naive repertoires showed a similar but weaker trend, and memory repertoires showed no such trend.

Library method: 5' RACE. The reads were generated on an Illumina HiSeq 2000. A universal primer binding site was added through template switching, and the final cDNA carried a unique molecular identifier so that TCR cDNA molecules could be counted accurately. Specific primers in the conserved constant-segment region were used to synthesize first-strand cDNA for TCR alpha and beta chains. Each cDNA library was double barcoded, with a SMART-Mk sample barcode plus Illumina barcodes, to control for contamination. TruSeq adapter sequences and Illumina sample barcodes were added in two successive PCR steps. The Illumina HiSeq platform was used with custom primers to sequence TCR alpha and beta cDNA libraries. The source study handled its data this way. MiGEC was used to process raw reads and extract unique molecular identifiers, and MiXCR was used to find CDR3 positions. For each individual, recombination models were inferred using an EM algorithm with the repgenHMM and IGoR tools. Shared clonotype analysis was performed with the tcR package in R, normalizing sharing by the product of cloneset sizes. Out-of-frame nonproductive sequences were analyzed to study raw recombination free of thymic and clonal selection effects. The public reads were quality trimmed at Q25 with fastp and then assembled into clones with MiXCR by TCRdb, keeping productive beta chains. Rows with one shared CDR3 protein collapse into an entry with the most common genes and DNA. The V and J calls come from TCRdb's annotation, not from the publication. This sample has some 1,600,000 distinct CDR3 sequences in its table, and roughly a third of those were observed once. Clones ranked in the top ten supply roughly 0.3% of the sample.

The chain joins TRBV12-3 or TRBV12-4 to TRBJ1-2; no D gene is confidently identified. The sequence derives from a newborn girl in good health. Sequencing was done on a sample of cord blood. The bases are TGTGTCAGCAGTTTTGGTGCGGGGTATGGCTACACCTTC. Translated, it reads CVSSFGAGYGYTF.